This TCR beta chain was captured by sequencing in a study of PD-L1 blockade in urothelial cancer. Study in general: Most patients, about 85% of the roughly 30, were males with bladder-origin cancer.

Here immunoSEQ multiplex PCR was the method, and the copy in TCRdb shows in-frame clones only, minus some. The sample records about 15,000 clones, 70% to 90% being singletons. This CDR3 has 14 residues. Trimming took 6 bases from V and 6 from J; bases not matched to a gene: 6. The germline V gene has CDR1 SGHRS and CDR2 YFSETQ. The sequence was obtained from an older man with urothelial cancer. Sample: PBMCs, taken around atezolizumab (anti-PD-L1) treatment. The chain links TRBV5-1 to TRBJ2-1; 10 positions agree with TRBD1. CDR3 in DNA: TGCGCCAGCAACCCGGGACAGGGGTTCAATGAGCAGTTCTTC. It is translated as CASNPGQGFNEQFF.